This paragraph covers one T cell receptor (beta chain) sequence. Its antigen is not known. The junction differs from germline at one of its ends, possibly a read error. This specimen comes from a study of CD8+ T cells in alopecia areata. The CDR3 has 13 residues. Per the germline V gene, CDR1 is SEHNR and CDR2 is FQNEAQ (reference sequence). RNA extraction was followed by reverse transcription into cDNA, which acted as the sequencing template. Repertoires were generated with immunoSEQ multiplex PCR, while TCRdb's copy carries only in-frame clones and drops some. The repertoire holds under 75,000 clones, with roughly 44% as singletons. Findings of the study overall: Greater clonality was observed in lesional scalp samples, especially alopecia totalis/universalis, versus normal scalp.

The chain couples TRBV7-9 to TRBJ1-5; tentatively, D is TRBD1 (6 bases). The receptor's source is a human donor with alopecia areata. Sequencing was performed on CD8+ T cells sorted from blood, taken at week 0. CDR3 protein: CASSQGRGQPQHF. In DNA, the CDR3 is TGCGCCAGCAGCCAGGGGAGGGGCCAGCCCCAGCATTTT.